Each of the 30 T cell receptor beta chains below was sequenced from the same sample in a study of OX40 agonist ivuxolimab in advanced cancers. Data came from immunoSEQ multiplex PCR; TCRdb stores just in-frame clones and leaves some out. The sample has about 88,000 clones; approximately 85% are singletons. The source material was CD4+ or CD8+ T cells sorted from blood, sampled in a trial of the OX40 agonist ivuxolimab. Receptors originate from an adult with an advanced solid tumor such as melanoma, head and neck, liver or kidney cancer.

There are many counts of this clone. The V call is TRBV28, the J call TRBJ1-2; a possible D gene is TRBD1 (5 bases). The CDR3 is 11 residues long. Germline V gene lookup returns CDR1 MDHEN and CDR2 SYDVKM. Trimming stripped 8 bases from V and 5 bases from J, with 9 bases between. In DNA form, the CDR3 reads TGTGCCAGCGGGGGTGAATATGGCTACACCTTC. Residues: CASGGEYGYTF.

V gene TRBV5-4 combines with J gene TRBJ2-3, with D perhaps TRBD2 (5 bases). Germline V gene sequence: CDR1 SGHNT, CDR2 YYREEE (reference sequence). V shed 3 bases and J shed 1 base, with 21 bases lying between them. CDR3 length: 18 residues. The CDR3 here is CASSSGSGLSHGTDTQYF. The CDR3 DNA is TGTGCCAGCAGCTCTGGAAGTGGACTTTCTCATGGCACAGATACGCAGTATTTT.

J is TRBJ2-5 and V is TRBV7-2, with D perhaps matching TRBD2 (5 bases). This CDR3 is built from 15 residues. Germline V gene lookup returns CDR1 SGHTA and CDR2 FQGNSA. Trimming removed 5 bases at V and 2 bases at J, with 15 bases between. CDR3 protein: CASSPSRGKQETQYF. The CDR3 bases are TGTGCCAGCAGCCCATCACGAGGGAAGCAAGAGACCCAGTACTTC.

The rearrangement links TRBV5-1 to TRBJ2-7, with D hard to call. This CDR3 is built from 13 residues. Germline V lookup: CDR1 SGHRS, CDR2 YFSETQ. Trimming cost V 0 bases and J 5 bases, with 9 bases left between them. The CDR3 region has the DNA TGCGCCAGCAGCTTGGCTTACCCCGACGAGCAGTACTTC. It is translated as CASSLAYPDEQYF.

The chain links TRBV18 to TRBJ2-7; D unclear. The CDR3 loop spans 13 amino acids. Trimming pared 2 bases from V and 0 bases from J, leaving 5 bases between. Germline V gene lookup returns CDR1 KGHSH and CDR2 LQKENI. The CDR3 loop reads CASSPDGSYEQYF. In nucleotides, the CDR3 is TGTGCCAGCTCACCAGACGGCTCCTACGAGCAGTACTTC.

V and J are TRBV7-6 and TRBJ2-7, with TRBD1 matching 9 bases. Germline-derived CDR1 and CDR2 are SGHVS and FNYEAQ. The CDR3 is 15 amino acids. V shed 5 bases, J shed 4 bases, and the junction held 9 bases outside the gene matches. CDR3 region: CASSPQDRGIYEQYF. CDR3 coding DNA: TGTGCCAGCAGCCCCCAGGACAGGGGCATTTACGAGCAGTACTTC.

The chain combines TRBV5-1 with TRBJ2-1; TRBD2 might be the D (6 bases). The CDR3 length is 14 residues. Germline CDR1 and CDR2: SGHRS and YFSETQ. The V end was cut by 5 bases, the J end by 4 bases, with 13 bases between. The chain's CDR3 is CASRGGRQYNEQFF. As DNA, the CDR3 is TGCGCCAGCAGGGGGGGACGACAGTACAATGAGCAGTTCTTC.

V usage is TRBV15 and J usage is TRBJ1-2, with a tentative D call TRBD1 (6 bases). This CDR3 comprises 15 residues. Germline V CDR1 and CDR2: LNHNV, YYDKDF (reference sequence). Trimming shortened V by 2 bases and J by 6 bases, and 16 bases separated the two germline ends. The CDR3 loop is CATSRTRTAWDGYTF. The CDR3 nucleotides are TGTGCCACCAGCAGAACTCGGACAGCTTGGGATGGCTACACCTTC.

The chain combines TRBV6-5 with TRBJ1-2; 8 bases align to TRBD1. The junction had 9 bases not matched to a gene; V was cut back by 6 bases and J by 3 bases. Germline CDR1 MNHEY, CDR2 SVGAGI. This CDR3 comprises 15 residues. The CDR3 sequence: CASSQTGDAYYGYTF. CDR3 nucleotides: TGTGCCAGCAGCCAGACAGGGGACGCGTACTATGGCTACACCTTC.

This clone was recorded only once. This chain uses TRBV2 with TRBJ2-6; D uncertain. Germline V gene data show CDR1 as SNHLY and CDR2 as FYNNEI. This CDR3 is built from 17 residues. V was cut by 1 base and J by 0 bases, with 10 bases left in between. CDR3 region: CASSEGRAHSGANVLTF. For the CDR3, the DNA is TGTGCCAGCAGTGAAGGTAGGGCCCACTCTGGGGCCAACGTCCTGACTTTC.

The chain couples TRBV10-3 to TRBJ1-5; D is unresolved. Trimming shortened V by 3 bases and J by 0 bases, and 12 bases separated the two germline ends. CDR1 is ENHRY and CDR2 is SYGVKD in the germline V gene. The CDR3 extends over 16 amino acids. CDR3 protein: CAISDPFGNSNQPQHF. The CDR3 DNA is TGTGCCATCAGTGACCCATTCGGGAATAGCAATCAGCCCCAGCATTTT.

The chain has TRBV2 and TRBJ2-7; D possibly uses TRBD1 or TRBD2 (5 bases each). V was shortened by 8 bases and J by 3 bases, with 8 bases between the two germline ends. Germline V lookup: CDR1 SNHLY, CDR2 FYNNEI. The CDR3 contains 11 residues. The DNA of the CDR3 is TGTGCCAGCGGGGGATACTACGAGCAGTACTTC. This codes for CASGGYYEQYF.

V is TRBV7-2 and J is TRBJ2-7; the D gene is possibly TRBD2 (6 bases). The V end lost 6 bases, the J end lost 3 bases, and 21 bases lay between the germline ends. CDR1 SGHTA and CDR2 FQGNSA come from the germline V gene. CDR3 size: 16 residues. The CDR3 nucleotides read TGTGCCAGCAGTCTCCTAGCCGCGGGGCAGAACTACGAGCAGTACTTC. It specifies CASSLLAAGQNYEQYF.

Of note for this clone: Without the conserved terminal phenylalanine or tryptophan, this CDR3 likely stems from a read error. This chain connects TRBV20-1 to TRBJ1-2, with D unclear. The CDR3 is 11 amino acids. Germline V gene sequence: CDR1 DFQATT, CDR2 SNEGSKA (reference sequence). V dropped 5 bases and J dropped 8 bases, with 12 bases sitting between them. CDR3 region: CSAAPNQGYTL. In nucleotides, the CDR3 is TGCAGTGCTGCCCCCAATCAAGGCTACACCCTC.

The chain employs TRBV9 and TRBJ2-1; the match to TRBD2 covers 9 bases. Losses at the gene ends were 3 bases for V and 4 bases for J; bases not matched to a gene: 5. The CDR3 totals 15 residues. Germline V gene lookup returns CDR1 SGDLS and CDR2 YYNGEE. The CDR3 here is CASSGASGAYNEQFF. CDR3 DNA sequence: TGTGCCAGCAGCGGAGCTAGCGGGGCGTACAATGAGCAGTTCTTC.

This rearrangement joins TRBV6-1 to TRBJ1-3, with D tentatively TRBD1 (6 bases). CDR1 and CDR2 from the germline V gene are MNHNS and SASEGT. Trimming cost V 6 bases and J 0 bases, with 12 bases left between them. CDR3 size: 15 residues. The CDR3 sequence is CASREQGSSGNTIYF. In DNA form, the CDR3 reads TGTGCCAGCAGAGAGCAGGGGAGCTCTGGAAACACCATATATTTT.

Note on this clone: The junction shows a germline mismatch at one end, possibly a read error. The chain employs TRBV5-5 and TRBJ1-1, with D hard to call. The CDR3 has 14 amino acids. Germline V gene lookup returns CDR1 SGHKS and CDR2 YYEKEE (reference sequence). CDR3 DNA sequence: TGTGCCAGCAGCTTACGGACGGGGAACTCTGAAGCTTTCTTT. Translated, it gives CASSLRTGNSEAFF.

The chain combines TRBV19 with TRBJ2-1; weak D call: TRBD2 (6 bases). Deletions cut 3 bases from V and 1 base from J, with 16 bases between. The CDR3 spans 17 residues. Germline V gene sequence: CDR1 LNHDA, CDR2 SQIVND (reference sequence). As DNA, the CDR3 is TGTGCCAGTAGTATGCCCCGAGCTAGCGCGTCCTACAATGAGCAGTTCTTC. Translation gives CASSMPRASASYNEQFF. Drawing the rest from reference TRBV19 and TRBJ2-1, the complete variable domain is DGGITQSPKYLFRKEGQNVTLSCEQNLNHDAMYWYRQDPGQGLRLIYYSQIVNDFQKGDIAEGYSVSREKKESFPLTVTSAQKNPTAFYLCASSMPRASASYNEQFFGPGTRLTVL.

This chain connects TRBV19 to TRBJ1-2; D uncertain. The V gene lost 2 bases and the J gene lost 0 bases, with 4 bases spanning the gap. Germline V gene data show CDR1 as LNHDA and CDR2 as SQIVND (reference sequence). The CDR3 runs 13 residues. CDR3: CASSISTNYGYTF. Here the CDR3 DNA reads TGTGCCAGTAGTATATCTACTAACTATGGCTACACCTTC.

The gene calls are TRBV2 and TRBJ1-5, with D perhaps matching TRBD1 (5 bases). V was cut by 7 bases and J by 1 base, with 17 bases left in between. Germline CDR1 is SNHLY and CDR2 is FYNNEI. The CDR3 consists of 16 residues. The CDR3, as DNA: TGTGCCAGCACCGGGATATACCGACAGAGCAATCAGCCCCAGCATTTT. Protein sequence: CASTGIYRQSNQPQHF.

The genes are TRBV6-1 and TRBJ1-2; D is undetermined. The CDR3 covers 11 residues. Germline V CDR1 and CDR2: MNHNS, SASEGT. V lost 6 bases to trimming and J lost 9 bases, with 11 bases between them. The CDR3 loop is CASSLGVSYTF. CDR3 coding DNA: TGTGCCAGCAGCCTAGGAGTTAGCTACACCTTC.

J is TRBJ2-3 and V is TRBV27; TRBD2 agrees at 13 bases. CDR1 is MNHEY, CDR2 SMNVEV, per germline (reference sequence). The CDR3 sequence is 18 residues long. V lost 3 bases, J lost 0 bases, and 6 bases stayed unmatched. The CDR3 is CASSFTSGRAMSTDTQYF. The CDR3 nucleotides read TGTGCCAGCAGTTTTACTAGCGGGAGGGCCATGAGCACAGATACGCAGTATTTT.

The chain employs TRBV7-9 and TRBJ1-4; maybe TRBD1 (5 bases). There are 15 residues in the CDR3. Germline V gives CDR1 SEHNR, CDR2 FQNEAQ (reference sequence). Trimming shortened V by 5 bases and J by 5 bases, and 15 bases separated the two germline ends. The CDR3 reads CASSVLRGVNEKLFF. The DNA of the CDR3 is TGTGCCAGCAGCGTGCTGAGGGGTGTGAATGAAAAACTGTTTTTT.

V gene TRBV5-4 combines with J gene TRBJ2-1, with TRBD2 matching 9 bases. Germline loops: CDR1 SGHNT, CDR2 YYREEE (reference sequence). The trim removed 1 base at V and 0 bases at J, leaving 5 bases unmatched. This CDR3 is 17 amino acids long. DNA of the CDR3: TGTGCCAGCAGCTTGTTGGTTAGCGGGAGCTCCTACAATGAGCAGTTCTTC. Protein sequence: CASSLLVSGSSYNEQFF.

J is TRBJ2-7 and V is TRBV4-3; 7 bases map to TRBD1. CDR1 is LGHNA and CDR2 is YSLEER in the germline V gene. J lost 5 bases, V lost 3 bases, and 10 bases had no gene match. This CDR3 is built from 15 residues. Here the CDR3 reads CASSHETGSSNEQYF. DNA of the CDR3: TGCGCCAGCAGCCATGAGACAGGGTCGTCCAACGAGCAGTACTTC.

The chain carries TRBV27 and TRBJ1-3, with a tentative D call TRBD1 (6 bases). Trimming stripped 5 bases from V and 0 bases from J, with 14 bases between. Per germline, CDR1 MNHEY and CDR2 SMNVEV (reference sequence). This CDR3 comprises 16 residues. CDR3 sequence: CASSHRTASSGNTIYF. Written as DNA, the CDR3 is TGTGCCAGCAGTCATAGGACAGCCAGCTCTGGAAACACCATATATTTT.

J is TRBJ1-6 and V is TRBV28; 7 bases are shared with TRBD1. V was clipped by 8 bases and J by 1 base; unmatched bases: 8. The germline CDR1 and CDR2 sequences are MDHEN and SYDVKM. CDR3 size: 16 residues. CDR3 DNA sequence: TGTGCCAGCCGCGGTCTGGACAGGTCCTATAATTCACCCCTCCACTTT. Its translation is CASRGLDRSYNSPLHF.

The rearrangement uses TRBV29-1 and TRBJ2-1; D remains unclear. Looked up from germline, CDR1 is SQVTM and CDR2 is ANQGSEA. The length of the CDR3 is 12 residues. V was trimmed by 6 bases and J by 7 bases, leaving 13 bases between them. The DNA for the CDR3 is TGCAGCGTCGGAACTGCCGGGAATGAGCAGTTCTTC. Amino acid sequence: CSVGTAGNEQFF.

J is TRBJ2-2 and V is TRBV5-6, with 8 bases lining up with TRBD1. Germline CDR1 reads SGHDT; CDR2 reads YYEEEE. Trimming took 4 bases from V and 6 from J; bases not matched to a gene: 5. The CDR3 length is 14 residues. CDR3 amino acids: CASSRTGSPGELFF. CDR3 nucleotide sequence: TGTGCCAGCAGCCGGACAGGGAGTCCCGGGGAGCTGTTTTTT.

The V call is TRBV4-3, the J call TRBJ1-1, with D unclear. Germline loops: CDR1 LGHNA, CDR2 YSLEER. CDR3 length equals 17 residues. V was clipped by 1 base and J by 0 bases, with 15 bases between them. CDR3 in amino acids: CASSQGRWRTMNTEAFF. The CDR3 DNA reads TGCGCCAGCAGCCAAGGACGGTGGAGGACGATGAACACTGAAGCTTTCTTT.